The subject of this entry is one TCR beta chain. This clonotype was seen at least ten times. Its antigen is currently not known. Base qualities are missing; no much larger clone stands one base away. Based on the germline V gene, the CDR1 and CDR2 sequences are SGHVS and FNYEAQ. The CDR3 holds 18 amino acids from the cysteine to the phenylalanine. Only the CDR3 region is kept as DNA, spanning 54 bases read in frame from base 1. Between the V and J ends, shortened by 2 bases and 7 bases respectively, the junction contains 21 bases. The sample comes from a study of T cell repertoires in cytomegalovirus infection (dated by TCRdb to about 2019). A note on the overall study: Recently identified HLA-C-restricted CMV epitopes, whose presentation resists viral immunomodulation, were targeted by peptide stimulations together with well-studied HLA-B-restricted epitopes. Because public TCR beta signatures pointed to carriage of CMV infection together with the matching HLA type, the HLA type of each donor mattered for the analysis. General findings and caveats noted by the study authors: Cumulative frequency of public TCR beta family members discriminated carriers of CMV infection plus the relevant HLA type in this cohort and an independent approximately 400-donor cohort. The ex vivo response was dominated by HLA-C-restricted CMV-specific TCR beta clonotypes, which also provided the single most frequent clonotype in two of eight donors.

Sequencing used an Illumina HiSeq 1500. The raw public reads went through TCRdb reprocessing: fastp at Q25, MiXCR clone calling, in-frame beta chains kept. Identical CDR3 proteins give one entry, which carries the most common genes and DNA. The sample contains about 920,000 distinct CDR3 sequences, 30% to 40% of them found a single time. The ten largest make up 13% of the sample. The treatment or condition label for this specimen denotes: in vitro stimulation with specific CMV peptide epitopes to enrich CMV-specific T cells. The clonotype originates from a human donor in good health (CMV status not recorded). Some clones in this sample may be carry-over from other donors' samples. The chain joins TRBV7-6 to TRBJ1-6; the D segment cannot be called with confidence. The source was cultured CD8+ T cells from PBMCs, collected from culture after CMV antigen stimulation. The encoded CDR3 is CASSLSVRAAESNSPLHF. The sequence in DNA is TGTGCCAGCAGCTTATCAGTGAGGGCCGCAGAGAGCAATTCACCCCTCCACTTT.